These 15 T cell receptor beta chains came from one sample sequenced in a study of identical twins. TCRdb processed the 5' RACE reads anew with MiXCR; each CDR3 protein has one entry. Of about 520,000 distinct CDR3 sequences in the sample, roughly 21% were seen once. The sample was also linked to a second study, of T cells expressing NK-cell markers.

Input material: CD4+ T cells sorted from blood. All receptors derive from a woman aged 18-29 years in good health.

The V gene is TRBV12-3 or TRBV12-4, the J gene TRBJ2-1; 9 bases map to TRBD2. This CDR3 spans 14 amino acids. Trimming at V came to 0 bases and at J to 7 bases, leaving 1 base not matched to a gene. The CDR3 here is CASSLASGSNEQFF. CDR3 DNA: TGTGCCAGCAGTTTAGCTAGCGGGAGTAATGAGCAGTTCTTC.

CDR3 sequence reads: CSVEERGQGTEAFF. As DNA, the CDR3 is TGCAGCGTTGAAGAGCGGGGGCAAGGCACTGAAGCTTTCTTT. The genes are TRBV29-1 and TRBJ1-1, with a tentative D call TRBD1 (6 bases). The CDR3 contains 14 residues. V was clipped by 0 bases and J by 4 bases, with 12 bases between them. CDR1 and CDR2 from the germline V gene are SQVTM and ANQGSEA.

The rearrangement links TRBV25-1 to TRBJ2-5; TRBD2 might be the D (5 bases). With 1 base removed from V and 1 base from J, the gap between germline ends came to 16 bases. CDR1 is MGHDK and CDR2 is SYGVNS in the germline V gene. CDR3 length: 17 amino acids. CDR3 nucleotides: TGTGCCAGCAGTGAATCGGCCGGCCGGACTCTCCAAGAGACCCAGTACTTC. Translating gives CASSESAGRTLQETQYF.

CDR3 DNA sequence: TGTGCCAGCAGCTCCACTAGCGGGAGGTTTAATGAGCAGTTCTTC. It specifies CASSSTSGRFNEQFF. V and J are TRBV7-2 and TRBJ2-1, with 12 positions matching TRBD2. The CDR3 length is 15 residues. V was clipped by 4 bases and J by 7 bases; unmatched bases: 5. The germline gives CDR1 SGHTA, CDR2 FQGNSA.

A few counts support this clonotype. Here the CDR3 reads CASSSSAGGTQYF. Here the CDR3 DNA reads TGTGCCAGCAGCTCCTCGGCGGGTGGGACCCAGTACTTC. This chain connects TRBV7-9 to TRBJ2-5, with TRBD2 as a possible D gene (5 bases). The length of the CDR3 is 13 residues. The germline gives CDR1 SEHNR, CDR2 FQNEAQ (reference sequence). The germline V and J ends were trimmed by 4 bases and 7 bases, with 13 bases remaining between them.

This clonotype has more than one count but fewer than ten. The chain is built from TRBV4-3 and TRBJ2-1; 10 bases match TRBD2. CDR1 is LGHNA, CDR2 YSLEER, per germline. V was clipped by 0 bases and J by 9 bases; unmatched bases: 5. CDR3 length: 15 residues. This CDR3 is CASSQDASGSIEQFF. The CDR3 nucleotides read TGCGCCAGCAGCCAAGACGCTAGCGGGAGTATTGAGCAGTTCTTC.

CDR3 amino acids: CASRTQGGGNYEQYF. DNA of the CDR3: TGTGCCAGCAGAACCCAGGGGGGGGGAAACTACGAGCAGTACTTC. The rearrangement links TRBV12-3 or TRBV12-4 to TRBJ2-7; D possibly matches TRBD1 or TRBD2 (7 bases each). There are 15 residues in the CDR3. Trimming cost V 6 bases and J 3 bases, with 18 bases left between them.

The chain combines TRBV30 with TRBJ2-1; 10 bases map to TRBD2. The junction had 8 bases not matched to a gene; V was cut back by 4 bases and J by 2 bases. This CDR3 has 16 residues. Germline V gene sequence: CDR1 GTSNPN, CDR2 SVGIG (reference sequence). The CDR3 DNA is TGTGCCTGGAATCTTCTAGCGGGGGCTACCTACAATGAGCAGTTCTTC. This translates into CAWNLLAGATYNEQFF.

This clonotype was detected ten times or more. CDR3 region: CASSLGGGKNIQYF. The DNA for the CDR3 is TGTGCCAGCAGTTTAGGAGGGGGCAAAAACATTCAGTACTTC. The V call is TRBV12-3 or TRBV12-4, the J call TRBJ2-4, with D possibly being TRBD1 (6 bases). This CDR3 spans 14 amino acids. The V end lost 1 base, the J end lost 3 bases, and 7 bases lay between the germline ends.

The V and J genes are TRBV5-1 and TRBJ2-7, with 10 nucleotides matching TRBD1. Germline loops: CDR1 SGHRS, CDR2 YFSETQ. This CDR3 region has 15 residues. V shed 4 bases, J shed 2 bases, and the junction held 6 bases outside the gene matches. The CDR3: CASSRDRGATYEQYF. CDR3 bases: TGCGCCAGCAGCCGGGACAGGGGAGCAACCTACGAGCAGTACTTC.

This clonotype was detected once. The V call is TRBV11-2, the J call TRBJ1-2, with D uncertain. The CDR3 is made up of 11 amino acids. Trimming shortened V by 3 bases and J by 13 bases, and 12 bases separated the two germline ends. CDR1 and CDR2 (germline): SGHAT, FQNNGV. The CDR3 DNA reads TGTGCCAGCAGCTTCCCCGGACGGTGCACCTTC. Protein product: CASSFPGRCTF.

This chain connects TRBV28 to TRBJ1-1, with 8 positions matching TRBD1. Trimming at V came to 3 bases and at J to 5 bases, leaving 17 bases not matched to a gene. This CDR3 has 18 amino acids. The germline gives CDR1 MDHEN, CDR2 SYDVKM. The CDR3: CASSFPSTGALGLTEAFF. CDR3 DNA: TGTGCCAGCAGTTTCCCGTCGACAGGGGCATTAGGTTTAACTGAAGCTTTCTTT.

CDR3 loop: CASSSPRAGVIGDTQYF. Written as DNA, the CDR3 is TGCGCCAGCAGCTCCCCCCGGGCAGGGGTGATAGGAGATACGCAGTATTTT. V and J are TRBV5-1 and TRBJ2-3; D is possibly TRBD1 (6 bases). V dropped 3 bases and J dropped 5 bases, with 22 bases sitting between them. The CDR3 has 17 amino acids. The germline gives CDR1 SGHRS, CDR2 YFSETQ.

The J gene is TRBJ2-2, the V gene TRBV2, with no clear D. Germline values: CDR1 SNHLY, CDR2 FYNNEI. This CDR3 region has 13 residues. The germline V and J ends were trimmed by 3 bases and 4 bases, with 6 bases remaining between them. The CDR3, as DNA: TGTGCCAGCAGTGACTGGGTCACCGGGGAGCTGTTTTTT. Amino acid sequence: CASSDWVTGELFF.

For the CDR3, the DNA is TGCAGCGTTGAAGTGGGACAGGGGGGAGAGACCCAGTACTTC. It specifies CSVEVGQGGETQYF. The chain has TRBV29-1 and TRBJ2-5, with TRBD1 identical over 11 bases. Germline trimming cut 1 base from V and 4 bases from J; bases unmatched to any gene: 2. CDR1 and CDR2 (germline): SQVTM, ANQGSEA. This CDR3 is built from 14 residues.